Detailed here is one T cell receptor beta chain. The data derive from a study of CD8 T cells in Susac syndrome. Across the study: Roughly six sequenced Susac syndrome patients had clinically active disease, while eight or nine were in remission. Patients with Susac syndrome were therapy-naive, treated with corticosteroids, or treated with intravenous immunoglobulin alone when blood was collected.

CDR3 length: 13 amino acids. Trimming at V came to 6 bases and at J to 5 bases, leaving 4 bases not matched to a gene. The germline V gene encodes CDR1 SNHLY and CDR2 FYNNEI. The sequenced target, TCR beta, came from blood CD8+ and CD4+ T cells. RNA amounts of about 0.5 to 1 ug underwent reverse transcription with random hexamers. immunoSEQ multiplex PCR amplified TCR beta CDR3 across 54 Vbeta, 13 Jbeta. One entry per CDR3 protein, called by TCRdb with MiXCR from the immunoSEQ multiplex PCR reads. The data contain some 110,000 distinct CDR3 sequences, under 96% of them singletons. J is TRBJ2-3 and V is TRBV2; 8 bases are shared with TRBD2. The TCR originated in a human donor with Susac syndrome. Sequenced material: CD4+ T cells from PBMCs. The CDR3 bases are TGTGCCAGCAGGGGACTAGGAAGAGATACGCAGTATTTT. This sequence encodes CASRGLGRDTQYF.